Following are 25 T cell receptor beta chains from one sample sequenced in a study of ipilimumab plus nivolumab after autologous stem cell transplantation (dated by TCRdb to 2020 to 2022). Receptor libraries were prepared by the immunoSEQ multiplex PCR assay. TCRdb took this table from immuneACCESS and kept in-frame rearrangements with V and J called. Such tables lack part of the clones; where checked against another copy, unresolved V genes explain under half of the gap, and the rest is unexplained. This sample comprises around 21,000 clones, more than 60% of them detected only once. Together, the top ten hold 20% to 25% of the sample. Sequencing used PBMCs, obtained in a trial of ipilimumab plus nivolumab as post-transplant consolidation. These receptors were obtained from a male donor with diffuse large B-cell lymphoma.

The V gene is TRBV7-9, the J gene TRBJ1-1, with D perhaps matching TRBD1 (5 bases). V was trimmed by 8 bases and J by 8 bases, leaving 18 bases between them. Germline V CDR1 and CDR2: SEHNR, FQNEAQ (reference sequence). The length of the CDR3 is 13 residues. The CDR3 spells CASGVLPGREAFF. As DNA, the CDR3 is TGTGCCAGCGGGGTACTTCCGGGGCGAGAAGCTTTCTTT. The entire variable domain, with the rest obtained from reference TRBV7-9 and TRBJ1-1, is as follows: DTGVSQNPRHKITKRGQNVTFRCDPISEHNRLYWYRQTLGQGPEFLTYFQNEAQLEKSRLLSDRFSAERPKGSFSTLEIQRTEQGDSAMYLCASGVLPGREAFFGQGTRLTVV.

V usage is TRBV27 and J usage is TRBJ2-7; TRBD1 aligns across 10 bases. CDR1 MNHEY and CDR2 SMNVEV come from the germline V gene (reference sequence). V dropped 6 bases and J dropped 2; count of bases not matched to a gene: 13. The CDR3 spans 17 residues. This chain's CDR3 is CASSNYTGTGVPYEQYF. As DNA, the CDR3 is TGTGCCAGCAGCAACTATACCGGGACAGGGGTCCCCTACGAGCAGTACTTC.

The chain recombines TRBV4-1 with TRBJ2-7; 8 positions agree with TRBD2. Germline values: CDR1 MGHRA, CDR2 YSYEKL. The CDR3 is made up of 16 amino acids. V was pared by 0 bases and J by 3 bases, with 7 bases of the junction left unmatched. The CDR3 protein is CASSQEGAGVYYEQYF. DNA of the CDR3: TGCGCCAGCAGCCAAGAGGGAGCGGGGGTCTACTACGAGCAGTACTTC.

Here the CDR3 DNA reads TGTGCCAGCAGCCAAGAGGGACTAGCGGGGGTCACCGGGGAGCTGTTTTTT. Residues: CASSQEGLAGVTGELFF. V gene TRBV4-2 combines with J gene TRBJ2-2, with 14 bases lining up with TRBD2. CDR1 and CDR2 from the germline V gene are LGHNA and YNFKEQ. This CDR3 is built from 17 residues. Trimming cost V 0 bases and J 4 bases; bases outside gene matches: 1.

The chain uses TRBV5-1 and TRBJ1-2; 12 bases match TRBD1. The germline CDR1 and CDR2 sequences are SGHRS and YFSETQ. CDR3 length equals 14 residues. The V and J ends lost 1 base and 7 bases, in that order; junction bases with no gene match: 2. CDR3 protein: CASSLSGQGAGYTF. For the CDR3, the DNA is TGCGCCAGCAGCTTGTCGGGACAGGGGGCTGGCTACACCTTC.

CDR3: CASSLGHQNTEAFF. In DNA form, the CDR3 reads TGTGCCAGCTCACTCGGACACCAGAACACTGAAGCTTTCTTT. The rearrangement uses TRBV18 and TRBJ1-1; D is possibly TRBD1 (5 bases). The CDR3 spans 14 residues. Per germline, CDR1 KGHSH and CDR2 LQKENI. Trimming shortened V by 4 bases and J by 1 base, and 10 bases separated the two germline ends.

Remarks on this clone: The same CDR3 can be traced to other DNA sequences in this sample. This chain connects TRBV20-1 to TRBJ2-5; 7 bases line up with TRBD2. With V trimmed by 3 bases and J by 5 bases, 0 bases remained unmatched. Germline assignment: CDR1 DFQATT and CDR2 SNEGSKA (reference sequence). The length of the CDR3 is 11 residues. Here the CDR3 reads CSARGGETQYF. The CDR3 DNA is TGCAGTGCTAGGGGGGGGGAGACCCAGTACTTC.

This chain connects TRBV5-6 to TRBJ2-7; D perhaps matches TRBD1 (6 bases). CDR3 size: 14 residues. The germline gives CDR1 SGHDT, CDR2 YYEEEE. Trimming pared 5 bases from V and 5 bases from J, leaving 17 bases between. The DNA of the CDR3 is TGTGCCAGCAGGATTAGGCAGGGGCTCCACGAGCAGTACTTC. Translation: CASRIRQGLHEQYF.

The V gene is TRBV27, the J gene TRBJ2-3, with TRBD2 identical over 12 bases. This CDR3 has 13 amino acids. Germline V lookup: CDR1 MNHEY, CDR2 SMNVEV (reference sequence). Trimming cost V 6 bases and J 5 bases; bases outside gene matches: 0. The CDR3 loop is CASRTSGGDTQYF. CDR3 in DNA: TGTGCCAGCAGGACTAGCGGGGGAGATACGCAGTATTTT.

This clone was seen once. The chain is built from TRBV27 and TRBJ2-1; 8 positions agree with TRBD2. Germline CDR1 MNHEY, CDR2 SMNVEV (reference sequence). V dropped 3 bases and J dropped 0; count of bases not matched to a gene: 4. The CDR3 is 16 amino acids. CDR3 sequence: CASSFSGGPSYNEQFF. CDR3 DNA sequence: TGTGCCAGCAGTTTCAGCGGGGGTCCCTCCTACAATGAGCAGTTCTTC.

V usage is TRBV18 and J usage is TRBJ1-6, with D possibly being TRBD1 (6 bases). The CDR3 loop spans 15 amino acids. Germline V gene data show CDR1 as KGHSH and CDR2 as LQKENI. Trimming removed 1 base at V and 5 bases at J, with 9 bases between. The CDR3 protein is CASSPQRTDNSPLHF. CDR3 DNA sequence: TGTGCCAGCTCACCACAGCGGACAGATAATTCACCCCTCCACTTT.

This clone was detected once. This rearrangement joins TRBV9 to TRBJ2-3; no definite D call. Per germline, CDR1 SGDLS and CDR2 YYNGEE. The V end was cut by 1 base, the J end by 1 base, with 7 bases between. There are 14 residues in the CDR3. CDR3: CASSVIGGTDTQYF. The CDR3, as DNA: TGTGCCAGCAGCGTAATAGGTGGCACAGATACGCAGTATTTT.

The rearrangement links TRBV28 to TRBJ2-7; no firm D call. The V and J ends lost 5 bases and 5 bases respectively, with 10 bases between them. The germline V gene has CDR1 MDHEN and CDR2 SYDVKM. This CDR3 spans 12 amino acids. The CDR3 DNA sequence: TGTGCCAGCAGTCTAAGGTCAGACGAGCAGTACTTC. This codes for CASSLRSDEQYF.

This chain joins TRBV2 and TRBJ2-7, with D perhaps matching TRBD2 (5 bases). Trimming stripped 9 bases from V and 3 bases from J, with 18 bases between. Germline lookup yields CDR1 SNHLY and CDR2 FYNNEI. There are 14 residues in the CDR3. CDR3 region: CASSRPGVGYEQYF. In DNA form, the CDR3 reads TGTGCCAGTTCAAGACCCGGGGTTGGCTACGAGCAGTACTTC.

The V gene is TRBV30, the J gene TRBJ1-2; D may be TRBD1 (5 bases). The ends were cut back, 0 bases at V and 6 bases at J, with 11 bases in the middle. The CDR3 consists of 13 residues. Germline V lookup: CDR1 GTSNPN, CDR2 SVGIG (reference sequence). CDR3 region: CAWSVGLGDGYTF. The DNA for the CDR3 is TGTGCCTGGAGTGTAGGGTTGGGGGATGGCTACACCTTC.

V and J are TRBV5-6 and TRBJ2-2; D gene unclear. Germline values: CDR1 SGHDT, CDR2 YYEEEE. The V end was cut by 2 bases, the J end by 5 bases, with 10 bases between. This CDR3 has 14 residues. The CDR3: CASSLGGVTGELFF. The CDR3 nucleotides are TGTGCCAGCAGCTTAGGTGGGGTAACCGGGGAGCTGTTTTTT.

V usage is TRBV28 and J usage is TRBJ2-5; TRBD1 aligns across 10 bases. CDR3 size: 14 residues. Looked up from germline, CDR1 is MDHEN and CDR2 is SYDVKM. V was clipped by 2 bases and J by 7 bases; unmatched bases: 4. The CDR3 loop reads CASSLGTGAGTQYF. The CDR3 DNA reads as TGTGCCAGCAGTTTAGGGACAGGGGCGGGGACCCAGTACTTC.

A note on this clone: Possible read error: a much larger clone is one base away. Additional DNA sequences in this sample encode the identical CDR3. V is TRBV9 and J is TRBJ1-1; maybe TRBD1 (5 bases). V gave up 6 bases and J gave up 5 bases, with 17 bases separating them. Germline CDR1 SGDLS, CDR2 YYNGEE. The CDR3 runs to 14 residues. The CDR3 nucleotides are TGTGCCAGCAACCCCGGACAACCGAATACTGAAGCTTTCTTT. This codes for CASNPGQPNTEAFF. Drawing the rest from reference TRBV9 and TRBJ1-1, the complete variable domain is DSGVTQTPKHLITATGQRVTLRCSPRSGDLSVYWYQQSLDQGLQFLIQYYNGEERAKGNILERFSAQQFPDLHSELNLSSLELGDSALYFCASNPGQPNTEAFFGQGTRLTVV.

The chain uses TRBV19 and TRBJ1-5, with a weak D call TRBD1 (6 bases). The ends were cut back, 8 bases at V and 2 bases at J, with 19 bases in the middle. Germline CDR1 LNHDA, CDR2 SQIVND (reference sequence). The CDR3 sequence is 16 residues long. The CDR3 loop is CASASRGGGGNQPQHF. In DNA form, the CDR3 reads TGTGCCAGTGCCTCACGGGGGGGCGGGGGCAATCAGCCCCAGCATTTT.

V gene TRBV28 combines with J gene TRBJ1-2; TRBD1 might be the D (6 bases). CDR3 length: 16 residues. V shed 4 bases and J shed 5 bases, with 20 bases lying between them. The germline V gene encodes CDR1 MDHEN and CDR2 SYDVKM. The CDR3 DNA reads TGTGCCAGCAGTTCACCAAAAAGGGGGATTAAATATGGCTACACCTTC. Residues: CASSSPKRGIKYGYTF.

The rearrangement uses TRBV21-1 and TRBJ2-7; the D segment call TRBD1 is taken from the table without a DNA check. TRBV21-1 is an annotated pseudogene. The CDR3 has 15 residues. The CDR3 sequence: CASRGGQETTYEQYF. In nucleotides, the CDR3 is TGTGCCAGCAGAGGGGGACAGGAGACAACCTACGAGCAGTACTTC.

The genes are TRBV5-5 and TRBJ1-5; TRBD1 agrees at 7 bases. Trimming cost V 0 bases and J 1 base; bases outside gene matches: 4. Looked up from germline, CDR1 is SGHKS and CDR2 is YYEKEE (reference sequence). The CDR3 consists of 16 residues. CDR3 in amino acids: CASSLDRGLSNQPQHF. As DNA, the CDR3 is TGTGCCAGCAGCTTGGACAGGGGATTGAGCAATCAGCCCCAGCATTTT.

This clone was seen only a few times. This sequence joins TRBV4-1 and TRBJ1-5, with a tentative D call TRBD1 (5 bases). Trimming took off 6 bases at V and 9 bases at J, with 12 bases between the two ends. CDR1 MGHRA and CDR2 YSYEKL come from the germline V gene. The CDR3 extends over 12 amino acids. The CDR3 loop is CASRDQGGPQHF. Written as DNA, the CDR3 is TGCGCCAGCAGGGACCAGGGCGGGCCCCAGCATTTT.

Here the CDR3 DNA reads TGTGCCAGCAGTCCTCTGGACAGGGACACCGGGGAGCTGTTTTTT. Translated, it gives CASSPLDRDTGELFF. V and J are TRBV28 and TRBJ2-2; 8 positions agree with TRBD1. Per germline, CDR1 MDHEN and CDR2 SYDVKM. This CDR3 is built from 15 residues. The J segment lost 3 bases and the V segment lost 5 bases, leaving 5 bases of the junction unmatched.

This rearrangement joins TRBV4-2 to TRBJ2-2, with 14 bases aligning to TRBD2. The CDR3 runs to 19 residues. The V gene's germline CDR1 is LGHNA and CDR2 YNFKEQ. With 2 bases clipped from V and 3 bases from J, the junction kept 8 bases outside the gene matches. In DNA, the CDR3 is TGTGCCAGCAGCCAACCTCCGGGACTAGCGGGGGAGTACACCGGGGAGCTGTTTTTT. Amino acid sequence: CASSQPPGLAGEYTGELFF.